This entry features one T cell receptor beta chain sequence. This sample is drawn from a study of OX40 agonist ivuxolimab in advanced cancers. The table came from immunoSEQ multiplex PCR; TCRdb's copy has only in-frame clones and leaves some out. The sample holds tens of thousands of clones, less than 85% seen once. This specimen consisted of CD4+ or CD8+ T cells sorted from blood, obtained in a trial of the OX40 agonist ivuxolimab. The source of this sequence is an adult with an advanced solid tumor such as melanoma, head and neck, liver or kidney cancer.

DNA for the CDR3: TGTGCCAGCAGCCCAGGGACATCGTGGAACGAGCAGTACTTC. It yields the protein CASSPGTSWNEQYF. The chain joins TRBV7-8 to TRBJ2-7, with D maybe TRBD1 (6 bases). Per the germline V gene, CDR1 is SGHVS and CDR2 is FQNEAQ. V was trimmed by 5 bases and J by 5 bases, leaving 16 bases between them. This CDR3 comprises 14 residues.